The present T cell receptor beta chain was sequenced within a study of T cell repertoires in cytomegalovirus infection. Study-wide background: Evidence of both CMV infection and a matching HLA type came from public TCR beta signatures.

Study results and caveats: The cumulative frequency of public TCR beta families identified carriers of CMV plus the relevant HLA. The ex vivo response showed dominance by HLA-C-restricted CMV-specific TCR beta clonotypes.

As concerns this clonotype: What it binds is unknown.

V gave up 5 bases and J gave up 3 bases, with 13 bases separating them. The CDR3 is made up of 15 amino acids. Germline assignment: CDR1 MNHNY and CDR2 SVGAGI (reference sequence). TCRdb passed the reads through MiXCR, listing each CDR3 protein once. Seen here are 630,000 or so distinct CDR3 sequences, more than 20% observed once, and the top ten hold 8%. The TCR originated in a human donor in good health (CMV status not recorded). Some clones in this sample may be carry-over from other donors' samples. Sequenced input: CD8+ T cells from PBMCs. The chain joins TRBV6-6 to TRBJ2-2; possibly TRBD1 or TRBD2 for D (5 bases each). For the CDR3, the DNA is TGTGCCAGCAGTGTCCGGGACGGAGACACCGGGGAGCTGTTTTTT. As protein: CASSVRDGDTGELFF.